This passage covers 26 T cell receptor beta chains from one sample sequenced in a study of CD8 T cells in ankylosing spondylitis. TCRdb recomputed calls from the 5' RACE reads with MiXCR, one row per CDR3 protein. The data hold 380,000 or so distinct CDR3 sequences, with 20% observed a single time. The sample taken for sequencing was blood, either unsorted or a sorted T cell fraction (not recorded which). These TCRs come from a male donor with ankylosing spondylitis or in good health (not recorded which).

The CDR3, as DNA: TGCAGTGCTGTGGGACCCTTGGGGGGAGGACCCTACGAGCAGTACTTC. Its translation: CSAVGPLGGGPYEQYF. V gene TRBV20-1 combines with J gene TRBJ2-7, with D perhaps matching TRBD2 (6 bases). In germline, CDR1 is DFQATT, CDR2 SNEGSKA (reference sequence). The CDR3 has 16 amino acids. Between the trimmed V and J ends, which lost 5 bases and 2 bases, there was a span of 22 bases.

The chain has TRBV20-1 and TRBJ2-7; D not resolved. Trimming took 6 bases from V and 2 from J, leaving 20 bases between them. Germline loops: CDR1 DFQATT, CDR2 SNEGSKA (reference sequence). The CDR3 runs 15 residues. The CDR3: CSALVPSLTPYEQYF. CDR3 bases: TGCAGTGCCCTAGTTCCATCCCTTACGCCCTACGAGCAGTACTTC.

The chain couples TRBV6-1 to TRBJ2-3, with 7 positions matching TRBD2. The CDR3 extends over 16 amino acids. From germline, CDR1 is MNHNS and CDR2 SASEGT. Germline trimming cut 3 bases from V and 5 bases from J; bases unmatched to any gene: 11. The CDR3: CASSDERGPPGDTQYF. CDR3 in DNA: TGTGCCAGCAGTGACGAGCGGGGTCCCCCGGGAGATACGCAGTATTTT.

This clonotype was seen once. The chain is built from TRBV29-1 and TRBJ2-1; D is perhaps TRBD2 (6 bases). With 6 bases removed from V and 4 bases from J, the gap between germline ends came to 13 bases. Germline V gene data show CDR1 as SQVTM and CDR2 as ANQGSEA. This CDR3 contains 13 residues. Here the CDR3 reads CSVPGLDYNEQFF. The CDR3 nucleotides read TGCAGCGTCCCGGGACTGGATTACAATGAGCAGTTCTTC.

This chain joins TRBV29-1 and TRBJ2-7; D possibly corresponds to TRBD2 (5 bases). The germline V and J ends were trimmed by 5 bases and 0 bases, with 8 bases remaining between them. In germline, CDR1 is SQVTM, CDR2 ANQGSEA. The CDR3 is 12 residues long. Here the CDR3 reads CSVREGSYEQYF. CDR3 bases: TGCAGCGTTCGAGAGGGCTCCTACGAGCAGTACTTC.

The V and J genes are TRBV7-8 and TRBJ2-5; D is possibly TRBD2 (5 bases). The CDR3 contains 15 residues. V was clipped by 1 base and J by 4 bases, with 13 bases between them. CDR1 SGHVS and CDR2 FQNEAQ come from the germline V gene. The CDR3 region is CASSLVRASVETQYF. The CDR3 region has the DNA TGTGCCAGCAGCTTAGTGAGGGCTTCCGTAGAGACCCAGTACTTC. Drawing the rest from reference TRBV7-8 and TRBJ2-5, the complete variable domain is GAGVSQSPRYKVAKRGQDVALRCDPISGHVSLFWYQQALGQGPEFLTYFQNEAQLDKSGLPSDRFFAERPEGSVSTLKIQRTQQEDSAVYLCASSLVRASVETQYFGPGTRLLVL.

The V gene is TRBV19, the J gene TRBJ2-2, with TRBD2 as a possible D gene (5 bases). In germline, CDR1 is LNHDA, CDR2 SQIVND (reference sequence). V was cut by 6 bases and J by 3 bases, with 5 bases left in between. CDR3 length equals 12 residues. Written as DNA, the CDR3 is TGTGCCAGTAGGGAGGACACCGGGGAGCTGTTTTTT. Amino acids: CASREDTGELFF.

This clonotype has more than one count but fewer than ten. V usage is TRBV6-1 and J usage is TRBJ2-2; D unresolved. The CDR3 has 15 residues. Trimming shortened V by 2 bases and J by 2 bases, and 9 bases separated the two germline ends. CDR1 and CDR2 (germline): MNHNS, SASEGT. CDR3 protein: CASSEFGLNTGELFF. In DNA form, the CDR3 reads TGTGCCAGCAGTGAATTCGGGCTAAACACCGGGGAGCTGTTTTTT.

The count of this clonotype is one. For the CDR3, the DNA is TGTGCCAGCAGCGGCTGGGACGGAGCCTACGAGCAGTACTTC. It codes for CASSGWDGAYEQYF. The J gene is TRBJ2-7, the V gene TRBV6-1, with D perhaps TRBD1 or TRBD2 (5 bases each). Trimming left V 6 bases short and J 2 bases short, with 14 bases between. The CDR3 is 14 residues long. Per the germline V gene, CDR1 is MNHNS and CDR2 is SASEGT.

Only a few counts were recorded for this clonotype. This chain connects TRBV29-1 to TRBJ2-7; D possibly corresponds to TRBD1 (6 bases). The CDR3 spans 13 residues. Trimming removed 5 bases from V and 0 bases from J, with 11 bases in between. CDR1 is SQVTM and CDR2 is ANQGSEA in the germline V gene. Here the CDR3 reads CSVQPDSSYEQYF. The CDR3 DNA follows: TGCAGCGTTCAGCCGGACAGCTCCTACGAGCAGTACTTC.

The J gene is TRBJ2-2, the V gene TRBV18; tentatively, D is TRBD2 (5 bases). Germline V gene data show CDR1 as KGHSH and CDR2 as LQKENI. CDR3 length: 15 amino acids. V was clipped by 6 bases and J by 5 bases, with 16 bases between them. CDR3 amino acids: CASSTTGSWTGELFF. CDR3 sequence (DNA): TGTGCCAGCTCGACAACGGGGTCGTGGACCGGGGAGCTGTTTTTT.

The J gene is TRBJ2-1, the V gene TRBV30; 11 bases fit TRBD2. The V and J ends lost 0 bases and 7 bases, in that order; junction bases with no gene match: 8. This CDR3 contains 16 residues. Germline V gene lookup returns CDR1 GTSNPN and CDR2 SVGIG (reference sequence). CDR3 protein: CAWSVGLAEGGNEQFF. Written as DNA, the CDR3 is TGTGCCTGGAGTGTGGGACTAGCGGAAGGAGGGAATGAGCAGTTCTTC.

This clonotype was counted a few times. The rearrangement joins TRBV11-1 to TRBJ2-1; no clear D gene. The CDR3 has 16 residues. Germline V gives CDR1 SGHAT, CDR2 FQDESV (reference sequence). The ends were cut back, 6 bases at V and 6 bases at J, with 21 bases in the middle. CDR3 amino acids: CASSRVEPTSTNEQFF. The CDR3 nucleotides read TGTGCCAGCAGTCGAGTCGAGCCCACATCCACCAATGAGCAGTTCTTC.

This clonotype has at least ten counts. The chain is built from TRBV5-1 and TRBJ2-1; D ambiguous. The CDR3 has 13 residues. Germline V gene sequence: CDR1 SGHRS, CDR2 YFSETQ. V lost 5 bases and J lost 4, with 10 bases in between. The CDR3 protein is CASRPTGYNEQFF. Written as DNA, the CDR3 is TGCGCCAGCAGACCTACCGGGTACAATGAGCAGTTCTTC.

This clonotype was counted only a few times. The chain joins TRBV15 to TRBJ2-7; TRBD1 agrees at 10 bases. V shed 0 bases, J shed 5 bases, and the junction held 7 bases outside the gene matches. The CDR3 loop spans 16 amino acids. Germline V gene data show CDR1 as LNHNV and CDR2 as YYDKDF (reference sequence). CDR3 residues: CATSRDAGTGADEQYF. The CDR3 DNA reads as TGTGCCACCAGCAGAGATGCAGGGACAGGGGCTGACGAGCAGTACTTC.

The J gene is TRBJ2-2, the V gene TRBV6-4; a possible D gene is TRBD1 (5 bases). Trimming pared 0 bases from V and 3 bases from J, leaving 5 bases between. Germline CDR1 MRHNA, CDR2 SNTAGT. This CDR3 is built from 14 residues. Here the CDR3 reads CASSDSGDTGELFF. CDR3 bases: TGTGCCAGCAGTGACTCAGGGGACACCGGGGAGCTGTTTTTT.

This rearrangement joins TRBV10-3 to TRBJ2-1, with TRBD2 matching over 12 bases. With 10 bases clipped from V and 5 bases from J, the junction kept 3 bases outside the gene matches. The CDR3 contains 13 residues. Germline CDR1 is ENHRY and CDR2 is SYGVKD. DNA of the CDR3: TGTGCCACCAGACTAGCGGGGGACAATGAGCAGTTCTTC. Its protein is CATRLAGDNEQFF.

The CDR3 DNA reads TGCGCCAGCAGCTTTCTTAGCGGGGGTAGCACAGATACGCAGTATTTT. It yields the protein CASSFLSGGSTDTQYF. The chain is built from TRBV5-1 and TRBJ2-3; 9 bases map to TRBD2. The germline CDR1 and CDR2 sequences are SGHRS and YFSETQ. The CDR3 length is 16 residues. V trimming: 2 bases; J trimming: 0 bases; junction bases outside the gene matches: 4.

The chain has TRBV18 and TRBJ2-1; no reliable D call. This CDR3 is 14 amino acids long. Germline V lookup: CDR1 KGHSH, CDR2 LQKENI. V was pared by 3 bases and J by 5 bases, with 11 bases between. CDR3 sequence reads: CASSPPSFDNEQFF. CDR3 bases: TGTGCCAGCTCACCTCCCTCATTTGACAATGAGCAGTTCTTC.

The rearrangement links TRBV20-1 to TRBJ2-7; 13 nucleotides match TRBD2. V dropped 6 bases and J dropped 0; count of bases not matched to a gene: 14. CDR1 is DFQATT and CDR2 is SNEGSKA in the germline V gene (reference sequence). The CDR3 covers 18 residues. The DNA for the CDR3 is TGCAGTGCCCTCACCTCCGGGACTAGCGGGGTTCCCTCCTACGAGCAGTACTTC. Protein sequence: CSALTSGTSGVPSYEQYF.

The rearrangement joins TRBV6-5 to TRBJ2-2; weak D call: TRBD2 (7 bases). CDR3 size: 16 residues. Germline loops: CDR1 MNHEY, CDR2 SVGAGI. Trimming took off 0 bases at V and 2 bases at J, with 10 bases between the two ends. This chain's CDR3 is CASSYSTGGNTGELFF. The CDR3 DNA is TGTGCCAGCAGTTACTCAACGGGGGGCAACACCGGGGAGCTGTTTTTT.

The chain joins TRBV6-1 to TRBJ2-7; TRBD2 aligns across 10 bases. The V segment lost 5 bases and the J segment 7 bases; nucleotides outside the gene matches: 14. Germline lookup yields CDR1 MNHNS and CDR2 SASEGT. This CDR3 comprises 16 residues. The CDR3 loop is CASSPPGLAGALEQYF. The CDR3 coding sequence is TGTGCCAGCAGTCCCCCCGGGCTAGCGGGGGCCTTAGAGCAGTACTTC.

Many counts were recorded for this clonotype. The CDR3: CASTLGGLPQYF. CDR3 in DNA: TGTGCCAGCACCCTTGGAGGGCTGCCGCAGTACTTC. The chain has TRBV12-3 or TRBV12-4 and TRBJ2-7, with a tentative D call TRBD2 (6 bases). Trimming left V 7 bases short and J 9 bases short, with 16 bases between. CDR3 length: 12 amino acids.

The chain recombines TRBV24-1 with TRBJ2-3; a weak D match, TRBD1 (6 bases). The CDR3 length is 13 residues. Germline V gives CDR1 KGHDR, CDR2 SFDVKD. Trimming took off 4 bases at V and 5 bases at J, with 9 bases between the two ends. CDR3 DNA sequence: TGTGCCACCAGTGACCCAGGGGAAGATACGCAGTATTTT. Its protein product is CATSDPGEDTQYF.

The chain is built from TRBV10-3 and TRBJ2-7; TRBD1 agrees at 8 bases. The CDR3 is made up of 13 amino acids. Trimming took 8 bases from V and 3 from J; bases not matched to a gene: 6. Per the germline V gene, CDR1 is ENHRY and CDR2 is SYGVKD. CDR3 DNA sequence: TGTGCCATCGGGGGACAGGACGTCTACGAGCAGTACTTC. This translates into CAIGGQDVYEQYF.

V is TRBV12-3 or TRBV12-4 and J is TRBJ2-5; 12 bases match TRBD2. Unmatched junction bases numbered 4, after V lost 6 bases and J lost 5 bases. This CDR3 is built from 14 residues. CDR3 nucleotides: TGTGCCAGCAGACCGACTAGCGGGGGCGAGACCCAGTACTTC. Protein product: CASRPTSGGETQYF.